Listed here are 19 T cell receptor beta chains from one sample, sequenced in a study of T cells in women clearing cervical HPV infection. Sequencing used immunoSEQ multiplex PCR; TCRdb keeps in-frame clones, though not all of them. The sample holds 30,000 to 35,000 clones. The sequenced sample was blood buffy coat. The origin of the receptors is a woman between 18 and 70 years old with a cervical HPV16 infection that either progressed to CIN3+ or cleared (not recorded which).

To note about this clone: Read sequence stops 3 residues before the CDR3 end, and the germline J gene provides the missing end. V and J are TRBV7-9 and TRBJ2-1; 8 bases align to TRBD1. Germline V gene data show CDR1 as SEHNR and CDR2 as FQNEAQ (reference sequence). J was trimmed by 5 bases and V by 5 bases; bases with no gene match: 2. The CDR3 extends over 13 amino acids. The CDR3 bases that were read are TGTGCCAGCAGCCCGGGACAGGACAATGAG. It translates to CASSPGQDNE. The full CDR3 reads CASSPGQDNEQFF.

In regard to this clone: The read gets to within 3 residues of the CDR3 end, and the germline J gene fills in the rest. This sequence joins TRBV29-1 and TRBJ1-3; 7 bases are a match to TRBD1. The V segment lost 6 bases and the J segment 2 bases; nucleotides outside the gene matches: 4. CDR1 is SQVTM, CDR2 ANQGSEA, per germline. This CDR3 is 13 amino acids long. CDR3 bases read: TGCAGCGTCATAGACAGGGCTGGAAACACC. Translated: CSVIDRAGNT. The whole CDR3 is CSVIDRAGNTIYF.

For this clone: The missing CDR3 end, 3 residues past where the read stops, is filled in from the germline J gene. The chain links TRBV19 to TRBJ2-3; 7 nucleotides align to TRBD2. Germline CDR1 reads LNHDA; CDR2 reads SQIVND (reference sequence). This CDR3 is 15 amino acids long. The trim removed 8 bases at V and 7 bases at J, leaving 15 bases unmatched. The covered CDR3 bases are TGTGCCAGTCGTGGCGGAGCGGGATTGGTTCATACG. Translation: CASRGGAGLVHT. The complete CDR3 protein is CASRGGAGLVHTQYF.

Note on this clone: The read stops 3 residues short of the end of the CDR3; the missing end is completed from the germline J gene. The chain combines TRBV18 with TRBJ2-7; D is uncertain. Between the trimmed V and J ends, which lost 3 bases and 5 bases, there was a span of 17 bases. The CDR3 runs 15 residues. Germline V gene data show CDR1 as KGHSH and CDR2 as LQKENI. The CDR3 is CASSPYTSGSDEQYF. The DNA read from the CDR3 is TGTGCCAGCTCACCCTATACATCCGGGTCCGACGAG.

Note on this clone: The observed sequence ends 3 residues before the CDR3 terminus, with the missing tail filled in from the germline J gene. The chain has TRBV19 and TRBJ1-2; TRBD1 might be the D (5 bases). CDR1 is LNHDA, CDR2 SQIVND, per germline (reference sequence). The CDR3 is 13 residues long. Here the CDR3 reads CASSEGSTDTYTF. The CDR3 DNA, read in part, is TGTGCCAGTAGCGAGGGGAGCACAGATACC. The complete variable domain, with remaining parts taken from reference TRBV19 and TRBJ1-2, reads DGGITQSPKYLFRKEGQNVTLSCEQNLNHDAMYWYRQDPGQGLRLIYYSQIVNDFQKGDIAEGYSVSREKKESFPLTVTSAQKNPTAFYLCASSEGSTDTYTFGSGTRLTVV.

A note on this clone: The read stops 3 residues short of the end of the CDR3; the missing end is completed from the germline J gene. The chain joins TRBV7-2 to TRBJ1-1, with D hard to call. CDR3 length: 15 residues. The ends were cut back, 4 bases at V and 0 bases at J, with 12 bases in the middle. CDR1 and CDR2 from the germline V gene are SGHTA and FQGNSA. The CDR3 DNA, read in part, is TGTGCCAGCAGCTGGACTAGGGAAATGAACACTGAA. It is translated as CASSWTREMNTE. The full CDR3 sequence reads CASSWTREMNTEAFF. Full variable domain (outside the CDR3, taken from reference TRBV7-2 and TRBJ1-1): GAGVSQSPSNKVTEKGKDVELRCDPISGHTALYWYRQSLGQGLEFLIYFQGNSAPDKSGLPSDRFSAERTGGSVSTLTIQRTQQEDSAVYLCASSWTREMNTEAFFGQGTRLTVV.

CDR3 bases read: TGTGCCAGCAGCCCCCGGGGAGGGCAGGATTCACCC. Amino acids: CASSPRGGQDSP. The CDR3 in full is CASSPRGGQDSPLHF. This sequence joins TRBV7-9 and TRBJ1-6; D unclear. From the germline J gene comes the end of the CDR3, since the read stops 3 residues before it. The CDR3 has 15 amino acids. The V and J ends lost 5 bases and 8 bases respectively, with 16 bases between them. Looked up from germline, CDR1 is SEHNR and CDR2 is FQNEAQ (reference sequence).

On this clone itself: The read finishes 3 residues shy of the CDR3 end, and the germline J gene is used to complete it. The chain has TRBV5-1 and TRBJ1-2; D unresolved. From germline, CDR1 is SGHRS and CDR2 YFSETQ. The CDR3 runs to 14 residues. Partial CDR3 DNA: TGCGCCAGCAGCTCGACATCGATCTCCTACGAC. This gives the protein CASSSTSISYD. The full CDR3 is CASSSTSISYDYTF.

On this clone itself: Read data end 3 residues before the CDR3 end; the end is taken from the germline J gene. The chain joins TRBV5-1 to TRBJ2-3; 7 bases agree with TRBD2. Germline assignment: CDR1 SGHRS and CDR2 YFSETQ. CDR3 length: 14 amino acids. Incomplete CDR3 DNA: TGCGCCAGCAGCTTGGGCGGGAGACAAGAGACG. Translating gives CASSLGGRQET. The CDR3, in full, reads CASSLGGRQETQYF.

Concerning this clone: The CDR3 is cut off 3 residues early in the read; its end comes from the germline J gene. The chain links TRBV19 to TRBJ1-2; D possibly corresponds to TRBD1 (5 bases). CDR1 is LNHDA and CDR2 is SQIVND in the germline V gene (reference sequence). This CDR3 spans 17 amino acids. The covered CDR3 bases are TGTGCCAGTAGTCCAACTTCTAGCGGGAGGGAGACAGATACC. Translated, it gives CASSPTSSGRETDT. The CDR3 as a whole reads CASSPTSSGRETDTYTF.

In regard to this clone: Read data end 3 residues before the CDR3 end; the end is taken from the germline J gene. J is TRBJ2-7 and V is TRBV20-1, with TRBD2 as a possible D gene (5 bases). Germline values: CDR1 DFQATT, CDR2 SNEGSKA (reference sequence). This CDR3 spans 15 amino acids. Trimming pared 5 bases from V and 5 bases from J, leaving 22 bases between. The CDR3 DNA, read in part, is TGCAGTGCTCCAGATGAGGGTGGCCCGGGGAACGAG. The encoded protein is CSAPDEGGPGNE. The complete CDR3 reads CSAPDEGGPGNEQYF.

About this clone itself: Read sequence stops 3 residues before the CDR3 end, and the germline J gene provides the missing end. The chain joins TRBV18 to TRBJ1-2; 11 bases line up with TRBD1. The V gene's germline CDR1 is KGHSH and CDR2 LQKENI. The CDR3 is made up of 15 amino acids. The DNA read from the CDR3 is TGTGCCAGCTCACCCCGGGACAGGGGGTCGGGCGAC. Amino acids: CASSPRDRGSGD. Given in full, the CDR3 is CASSPRDRGSGDYTF. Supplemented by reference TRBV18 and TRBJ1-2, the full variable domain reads NAGVMQNPRHLVRRRGQEARLRCSPMKGHSHVYWYRQLPEEGLKFMVYLQKENIIDESGMPKERFSAEFPKEGPSILRIQQVVRGDSAAYFCASSPRDRGSGDYTFGSGTRLTVV.

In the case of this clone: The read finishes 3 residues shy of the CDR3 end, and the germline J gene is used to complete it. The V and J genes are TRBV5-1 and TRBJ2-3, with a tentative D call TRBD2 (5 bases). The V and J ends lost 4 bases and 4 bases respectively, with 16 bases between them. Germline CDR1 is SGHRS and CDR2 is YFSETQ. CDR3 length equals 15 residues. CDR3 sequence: CASSEKLDYADTQYF. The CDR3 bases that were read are TGCGCCAGCAGCGAAAAACTAGATTACGCAGATACG.

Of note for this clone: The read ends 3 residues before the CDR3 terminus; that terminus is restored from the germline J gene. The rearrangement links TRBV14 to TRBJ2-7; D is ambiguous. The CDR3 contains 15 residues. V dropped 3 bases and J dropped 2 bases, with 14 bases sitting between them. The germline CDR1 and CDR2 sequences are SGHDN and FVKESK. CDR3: CASSHRSTNAYEQYF. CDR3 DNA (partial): TGTGCCAGCAGCCACCGATCAACTAACGCCTACGAG.

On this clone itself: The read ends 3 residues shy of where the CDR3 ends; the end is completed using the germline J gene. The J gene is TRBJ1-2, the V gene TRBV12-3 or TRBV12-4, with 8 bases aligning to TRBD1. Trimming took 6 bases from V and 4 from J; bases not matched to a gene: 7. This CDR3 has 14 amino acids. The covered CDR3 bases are TGTGCCAGCAGCCATCCGGACAGGGTCTATGGC. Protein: CASSHPDRVYG. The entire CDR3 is CASSHPDRVYGYTF.

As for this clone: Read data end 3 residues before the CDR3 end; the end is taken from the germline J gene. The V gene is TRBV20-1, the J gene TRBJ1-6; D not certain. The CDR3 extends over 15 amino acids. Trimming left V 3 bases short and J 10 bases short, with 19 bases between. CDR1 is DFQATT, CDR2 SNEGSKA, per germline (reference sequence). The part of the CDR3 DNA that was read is TGCAGTGCTAGTTCACAGTTCCAAGCCCGGTCACCC. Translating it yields CSASSQFQARSP. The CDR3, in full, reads CSASSQFQARSPLHF.

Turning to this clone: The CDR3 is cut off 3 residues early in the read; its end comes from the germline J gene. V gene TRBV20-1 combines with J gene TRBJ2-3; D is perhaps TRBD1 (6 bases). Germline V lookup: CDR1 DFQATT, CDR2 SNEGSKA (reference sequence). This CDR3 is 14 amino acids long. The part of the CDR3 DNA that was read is TGCAGTGCTAGAGATGGGACAATTCAAGAGACG. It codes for CSARDGTIQET. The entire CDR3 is CSARDGTIQETQYF.

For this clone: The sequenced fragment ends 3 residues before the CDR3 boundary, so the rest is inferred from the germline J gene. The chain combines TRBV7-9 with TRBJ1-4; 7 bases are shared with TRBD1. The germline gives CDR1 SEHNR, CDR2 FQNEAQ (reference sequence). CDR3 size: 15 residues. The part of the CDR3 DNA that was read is TGTGCCAGCAGTACCTTGGGACAGAAGCAAGAGAAA. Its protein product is CASSTLGQKQEK. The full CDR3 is CASSTLGQKQEKLFF. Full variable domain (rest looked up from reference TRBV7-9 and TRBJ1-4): DTGVSQNPRHKITKRGQNVTFRCDPISEHNRLYWYRQTLGQGPEFLTYFQNEAQLEKSRLLSDRFSAERPKGSFSTLEIQRTEQGDSAMYLCASSTLGQKQEKLFFGSGTQLSVL.

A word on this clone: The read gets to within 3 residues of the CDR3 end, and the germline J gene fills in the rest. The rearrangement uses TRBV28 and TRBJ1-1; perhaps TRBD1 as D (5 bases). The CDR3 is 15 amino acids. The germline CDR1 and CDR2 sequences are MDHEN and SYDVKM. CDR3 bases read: TGTGCCAGCAGTTTATGGCAGGGAGAGGTCGTGAAA. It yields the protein CASSLWQGEVVK. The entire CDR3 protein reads CASSLWQGEVVKAFF.